This T cell receptor beta chain was recorded in a study of Graves' ophthalmopathy and Graves' hyperthyroidism. This clonotype showed up many times. Its antigen is unknown. General study results and limits: Discriminating ophthalmopathy from stable hyperthyroidism, a 13-signature model attained a sensitivity of 85% to 90% and a specificity of approximately 77%. Most expanded thyroid clonotypes above 0.001 frequency also appeared in blood.

Where ophthalmopathy was absent within 18 months of follow-up, hyperthyroidism was stable. Someone took the PBMCs out of 10 ml of fresh peripheral blood. V shed 1 base and J shed 2 bases, with 15 bases lying between them. This CDR3 contains 16 residues. Per the germline V gene, CDR1 is SGHTA and CDR2 is FQGNSA. Amplification from RNA transcripts yielded the TCR beta CDR3 regions. Second-round multiplex PCR came after first-round RT-PCR with HTBI primers. In TCRdb, the multiplex PCR reads were re-called with MiXCR into one record per CDR3 protein. This table has about 390,000 distinct CDR3 sequences, approximately 18% appearing once.

V usage is TRBV7-2 and J usage is TRBJ2-7; possibly TRBD2 for D (6 bases). The TCR comes from an adult woman with stable Graves' hyperthyroidism. The material sequenced was peripheral blood. CDR3 region: CASSLGSRESTYEQYF. The CDR3 nucleotides read TGTGCCAGCAGCTTAGGTTCCCGGGAGTCCACCTACGAGCAGTACTTC.